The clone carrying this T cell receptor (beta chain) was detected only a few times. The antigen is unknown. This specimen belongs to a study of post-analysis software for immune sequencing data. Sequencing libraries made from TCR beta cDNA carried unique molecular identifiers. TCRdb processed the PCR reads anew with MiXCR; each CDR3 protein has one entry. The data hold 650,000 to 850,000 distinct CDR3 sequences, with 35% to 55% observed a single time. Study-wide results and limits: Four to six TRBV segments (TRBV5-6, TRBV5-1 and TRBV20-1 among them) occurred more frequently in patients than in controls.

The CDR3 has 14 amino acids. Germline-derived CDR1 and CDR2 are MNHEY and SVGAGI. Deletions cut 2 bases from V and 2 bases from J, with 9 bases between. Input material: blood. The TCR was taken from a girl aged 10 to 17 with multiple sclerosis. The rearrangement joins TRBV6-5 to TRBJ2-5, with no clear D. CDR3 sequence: CASSYAGSQETQYF. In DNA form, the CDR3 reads TGTGCCAGCAGTTACGCCGGCAGTCAAGAGACCCAGTACTTC.